This T cell receptor beta chain was profiled in a study of beta chain features in type 1 diabetes. Expressed TCRB transcripts got sequenced, as all isolated RNA was reverse transcribed. The method was immunoSEQ multiplex PCR; TCRdb's version includes in-frame clones alone and lacks a portion of them. Of under 150,000 clones in the sample, 48% were seen once. For this clone: Its antigen remains unknown.

Study observations and caveats: In type 1 diabetes patients, VDJ junctions had fewer insertions; deletions at these junctions were more frequent.

The CDR3 consists of 12 residues. Germline V gives CDR1 SEHNR, CDR2 FQNEAQ (reference sequence). V was cut by 5 bases and J by 4 bases, with 6 bases left in between. The receptor comes from a man younger than 35 in good health. The sequenced sample consisted of Tregs from blood. This chain uses TRBV7-9 with TRBJ1-5; D gene ambiguous. This chain's CDR3 is CASSRENQPQHF. CDR3 nucleotides: TGTGCCAGCAGCAGGGAGAATCAGCCCCAGCATTTT.